One T cell receptor beta chain is described in this entry. The sample belongs to a study of control samples from healthy donors and cancer patients. Produced via immunoSEQ multiplex PCR; TCRdb's table is partial and in-frame only. Found here are around 190,000 clones, around 89% of them singletons; the top ten hold 1.4%. This receptor was identified in a woman in her 50s in good health. The sequencing input was blood.

The CDR3 loop is CASSLPLTSGGQLSDTQYF. The CDR3 DNA reads as TGTGCCAGCAGCTTACCCTTGACTAGCGGGGGGCAGTTGTCAGATACGCAGTATTTT. The chain links TRBV7-2 to TRBJ2-3, with TRBD2 matching over 13 bases. The CDR3 is 19 residues long. The germline V gene encodes CDR1 SGHTA and CDR2 FQGNSA. The trim removed 2 bases at V and 4 bases at J, leaving 12 bases unmatched.